The rows below give T cell receptor beta chains drawn from one sample of a study of graft-versus-host responses after intestinal transplantation. No antigen is known for these receptors. TCRdb keeps only in-frame clones here, not all; method: immunoSEQ multiplex PCR. The sample includes about 85,000 clones, 80% to 95% of them seen just once. The sample consisted of unstimulated CD8+ T cells sorted from spleen or lymph node cells, taken before transplant. These receptors came from a human donor who was the organ donor for an intestinal transplant. Both conserved end residues are part of each CDR3. D genes are given only for firm matches. Clone size, where shown, is once, few, many, or a class for clones that have expanded.

d_call,j_call,v_call,clone_size,cdr3_nt,cdr3_aa
NA,TRBJ2-1,TRBV12-5,NA,TGTGCTAGTGGTTTGGTGGGACACAATGAGCAGTTCTTC,CASGLVGHNEQFF
NA,TRBJ1-5,TRBV30,NA,TGTGCCTGGAGTGTACGGGCAGGGAGCAATCAGCCCCAGCATTTT,CAWSVRAGSNQPQHF
NA,TRBJ2-7,TRBV6-5,NA,TGTGCCAGCAGTTTGTCCTTTAGCCCTTCTAAGCAGTACTTC,CASSLSFSPSKQYF
NA,TRBJ2-7,TRBV27,few,TGTGCCAGCAGTTTAACACAAGCCTACGAGCAGTACTTC,CASSLTQAYEQYF
NA,TRBJ1-5,TRBV2,NA,TGTGCCAGCAGTGTTGTCAGGGGCTTATATCAGCCCCAGCATTTT,CASSVVRGLYQPQHF
NA,TRBJ2-7,TRBV11-2,NA,TGTGCCAGCAGCAGCTTAGATCTTGAGGGCAACGAGCAGTACTTC,CASSSLDLEGNEQYF
NA,TRBJ2-3,TRBV6-5,NA,TGTGCCAGCAGTTACCCCGGAGGGGCTACGCCAGATACGCAGTATTTT,CASSYPGGATPDTQYF
TRBD1,TRBJ1-2,TRBV14,NA,TGTGCCAGCAGCCAAGAGGCGTCAGGGGGCGATGGCTACACCTTC,CASSQEASGGDGYTF
NA,TRBJ1-1,TRBV5-6,NA,TGTGCCAGCAGCATCGGGGGGAACACTGAAGCTTTCTTT,CASSIGGNTEAFF
TRBD2,TRBJ2-7,TRBV2,NA,TGTGCCAGCCGCTCGCTAGTAGCGGGGGTTGAGGAGCAGTACTTC,CASRSLVAGVEEQYF
TRBD1,TRBJ1-2,TRBV25-1,NA,TGTGCCAGCAGTGAATGGGACAGGGAAGGCTACACCTTC,CASSEWDREGYTF
TRBD1,TRBJ1-2,TRBV29-1,NA,TGCAGCGTTGAGAGACAGGGGAAAGAGGGCTATGGCTACACCTTC,CSVERQGKEGYGYTF
NA,TRBJ2-3,TRBV7-9,NA,TGTGCCAGCAGCTCCCGGATGACAGAGGTGGGATCAGATACGCAGTATTTT,CASSSRMTEVGSDTQYF
TRBD2,TRBJ2-7,TRBV27,NA,TGTGCCAGCTCCGGACTAGCGCCCTACGAGCAGTACTTC,CASSGLAPYEQYF
TRBD1,TRBJ1-2,TRBV5-1,NA,TGCGCCAGCAGCTTAGGGACAGCAAGCTATGGCTACACCTTC,CASSLGTASYGYTF
NA,TRBJ1-3,TRBV4-1,few,TGCGCCAGCAGCCAACCAGGAAACACCATATATTTT,CASSQPGNTIYF
NA,TRBJ2-5,TRBV10-3,NA,TGTGCCATCAGTGATGTGGGTCAAGAGACCCAGTACTTC,CAISDVGQETQYF
NA,TRBJ2-3,TRBV11-2,NA,TGTGCCAGCAGCTTAATCCGGGACACAGATACGCAGTATTTT,CASSLIRDTDTQYF
TRBD1,TRBJ2-5,TRBV7-9,NA,TGTGCCAGCAGCCCGCGACAGGGGGGGGAGACCCAGTACTTC,CASSPRQGGETQYF
NA,TRBJ2-2,TRBV29-1,once,TGCAGCGTTGACTCCCGAAACACCGGGGAGCTGTTTTTT,CSVDSRNTGELFF
NA,TRBJ1-2,TRBV19,NA,TGTGCCAGTAGTATGATGACGGGCTATGGCTACACCTTC,CASSMMTGYGYTF
NA,TRBJ1-1,TRBV7-6,once,TGTGCCAGCAGCTTTCAGGACGGGGACACTGAAGCTTTCTTT,CASSFQDGDTEAFF
NA,TRBJ2-1,TRBV25-1,NA,TGTGCCAGCAGTGGTGGGTATTATTACGAGCAGTTCTTC,CASSGGYYYEQFF